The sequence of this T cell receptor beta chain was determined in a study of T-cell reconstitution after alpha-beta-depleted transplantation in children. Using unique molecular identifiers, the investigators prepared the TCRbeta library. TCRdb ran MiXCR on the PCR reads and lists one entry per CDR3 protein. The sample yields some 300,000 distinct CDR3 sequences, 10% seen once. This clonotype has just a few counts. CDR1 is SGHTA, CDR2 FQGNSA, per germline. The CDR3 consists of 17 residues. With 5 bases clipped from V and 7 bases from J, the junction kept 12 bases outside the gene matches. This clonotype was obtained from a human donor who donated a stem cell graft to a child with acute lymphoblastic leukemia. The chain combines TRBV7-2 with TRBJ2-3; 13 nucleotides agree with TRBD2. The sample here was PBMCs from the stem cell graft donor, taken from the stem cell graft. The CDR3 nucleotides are TGTGCCAGCAGCCCAGCCCCACTAGCGGGAGGGCCTTATACGCAGTATTTT. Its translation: CASSPAPLAGGPYTQYF.